The 25 T cell receptor beta chains reported below all come from one sample, sequenced in a study of blood T cell repertoires in COVID-19. Generated by immunoSEQ multiplex PCR, the TCRdb table keeps only in-frame clones and is missing some. The sample shows under 300,000 clones, approximately 86% of them seen only once. The sequenced material came from peripheral blood. These receptor sequences come from a woman in her seventies with COVID-19, enrolled during active disease.

This clone was found a few times. In DNA form, the CDR3 reads TGTGCCAGCAGCTTAACCAGGGCGGAGACCCAGTACTTC. Amino acids: CASSLTRAETQYF. The rearrangement uses TRBV7-3 and TRBJ2-5; D is perhaps TRBD1 (5 bases). This CDR3 is built from 13 residues. Germline CDR1 SGHTA, CDR2 FQGTGA. Between the trimmed V and J ends, which lost 0 bases and 5 bases, there was a span of 7 bases. The full variable domain, completed using reference TRBV7-3 and TRBJ2-5, is GAGVSQTPSNKVTEKGKYVELRCDPISGHTALYWYRQSLGQGPEFLIYFQGTGAADDSGLPNDRFFAVRPEGSVSTLKIQRTERGDSAVYLCASSLTRAETQYFGPGTRLLVL.

This sequence joins TRBV4-1 and TRBJ1-2; 10 bases map to TRBD1. This CDR3 has 16 residues. Germline V lookup: CDR1 MGHRA, CDR2 YSYEKL. V shed 2 bases and J 7 bases; nucleotides not matched to a gene: 10. The CDR3 bases are TGCGCCAGCAGCCAAAACACGCGGGACAGGGGCGTTGGCTACACCTTC. This translates into CASSQNTRDRGVGYTF.

This chain connects TRBV18 to TRBJ1-2, with 9 bases matching TRBD1. The J segment lost 7 bases and the V segment lost 0 bases, leaving 6 bases of the junction unmatched. This CDR3 contains 15 residues. The germline CDR1 and CDR2 sequences are KGHSH and LQKENI. CDR3 nucleotide sequence: TGTGCCAGCTCACCACCGGAGGACAGGGGTTCTGGCTACACCTTC. Its translation: CASSPPEDRGSGYTF. The full variable domain, with the rest looked up from reference TRBV18 and TRBJ1-2, is NAGVMQNPRHLVRRRGQEARLRCSPMKGHSHVYWYRQLPEEGLKFMVYLQKENIIDESGMPKERFSAEFPKEGPSILRIQQVVRGDSAAYFCASSPPEDRGSGYTFGSGTRLTVV.

This rearrangement joins TRBV6-5 to TRBJ2-7, with D possibly being TRBD1 (6 bases). CDR3 size: 14 residues. Germline lookup yields CDR1 MNHEY and CDR2 SVGAGI. Trimming stripped 5 bases from V and 0 bases from J, with 11 bases between. CDR3 coding DNA: TGTGCCAGCAGTAGAAGGGACAACTCCTACGAGCAGTACTTC. Translation gives CASSRRDNSYEQYF.

This clone was counted only a few times. The chain uses TRBV30 and TRBJ1-2; D not certain. The CDR3 has 14 amino acids. The germline gives CDR1 GTSNPN, CDR2 SVGIG (reference sequence). V shed 3 bases and J shed 6 bases, with 17 bases lying between them. The CDR3 here is CAWSRPLKEDGYTF. The CDR3 coding sequence is TGTGCCTGGAGCCGGCCGTTGAAGGAGGATGGCTACACCTTC.

J is TRBJ1-1 and V is TRBV29-1, with D possibly TRBD1 on 6 matching bases. The V end lost 6 bases, the J end lost 5 bases, and 13 bases lay between the germline ends. Germline V gene data show CDR1 as SQVTM and CDR2 as ANQGSEA. The CDR3 is made up of 12 amino acids. The CDR3 region is CSVAGARTEAFF. CDR3 DNA sequence: TGCAGCGTCGCAGGGGCCAGGACTGAAGCTTTCTTT.

On this clone: The sample carries other DNA sequences with the same CDR3. The V call is TRBV7-6, the J call TRBJ1-1; D gene uncertain. CDR3 length: 13 amino acids. CDR1 is SGHVS, CDR2 FNYEAQ, per germline. V shed 1 base and J shed 1 base, with 4 bases lying between them. In DNA, the CDR3 is TGTGCCAGCAGCTTAGAGCAGAACACTGAAGCTTTCTTT. Translating it yields CASSLEQNTEAFF.

This chain joins TRBV7-8 and TRBJ2-1, with D possibly matching TRBD1 (6 bases). Trimming cost V 3 bases and J 3 bases, with 15 bases left between them. Germline CDR1 reads SGHVS; CDR2 reads FQNEAQ. There are 16 residues in the CDR3. This chain's CDR3 is CASSFPRQAVYNEQFF. CDR3 DNA sequence: TGTGCCAGCAGCTTCCCACGACAGGCGGTCTACAATGAGCAGTTCTTC. The whole variable domain, remainder taken from reference TRBV7-8 and TRBJ2-1, is GAGVSQSPRYKVAKRGQDVALRCDPISGHVSLFWYQQALGQGPEFLTYFQNEAQLDKSGLPSDRFFAERPEGSVSTLKIQRTQQEDSAVYLCASSFPRQAVYNEQFFGPGTRLTVL.

J is TRBJ1-6 and V is TRBV19; perhaps TRBD1 as D (6 bases). The V end lost 6 bases, the J end lost 7 bases, and 16 bases lay between the germline ends. CDR1 and CDR2 from the germline V gene are LNHDA and SQIVND (reference sequence). The CDR3 extends over 15 amino acids. The CDR3 loop is CASSSKTGVNSPLHF. The CDR3 DNA reads TGTGCCAGTAGCTCCAAGACAGGAGTAAATTCACCCCTCCACTTT.

The V and J genes are TRBV18 and TRBJ1-6; no clear D gene. With 3 bases removed from V and 5 bases from J, the gap between germline ends came to 14 bases. The CDR3 sequence is 16 residues long. In germline, CDR1 is KGHSH, CDR2 LQKENI. DNA for the CDR3: TGTGCCAGCTCACCCTCGATCGGGTCTAATAATTCACCCCTCCACTTT. Its translation is CASSPSIGSNNSPLHF.

V is TRBV19 and J is TRBJ2-7; 7 bases map to TRBD2. Looked up from germline, CDR1 is LNHDA and CDR2 is SQIVND (reference sequence). The V and J ends lost 5 bases and 3 bases, in that order; junction bases with no gene match: 13. CDR3 length equals 16 residues. CDR3 nucleotides: TGTGCCAGTAGTCGGGGCGGGGGAACATCGAGCTACGAGCAGTACTTC. Translation: CASSRGGGTSSYEQYF.

The CDR3 coding sequence is TGTGCCAGTAGCCAACCGGGACAGGGGAAAAAGCCCCAGCATTTT. Its protein is CASSQPGQGKKPQHF. The chain joins TRBV19 to TRBJ1-5; 10 bases line up with TRBD1. CDR3 length equals 15 residues. Germline lookup yields CDR1 LNHDA and CDR2 SQIVND (reference sequence). V lost 6 bases and J lost 8; bases outside the gene matches: 10.

V gene TRBV4-2 combines with J gene TRBJ2-7; unclear D gene. This CDR3 is built from 14 residues. Trimming removed 0 bases at V and 4 bases at J, with 10 bases between. Germline CDR1 is LGHNA and CDR2 is YNFKEQ. DNA for the CDR3: TGTGCCAGCAGCCAAGATCCAGTGGCATACGAGCAGTACTTC. Protein sequence: CASSQDPVAYEQYF.

The V call is TRBV7-2, the J call TRBJ2-7; D gene uncertain. Germline CDR1 is SGHTA and CDR2 is FQGNSA. The V end was cut by 5 bases, the J end by 3 bases, with 14 bases between. There are 14 residues in the CDR3. Here the CDR3 DNA reads TGTGCCAGCAGCCTCGAGACTCTTCACTACGAGCAGTACTTC. Its translation is CASSLETLHYEQYF.

This clone was counted once. V gene TRBV24-1 combines with J gene TRBJ2-7; TRBD1 agrees at 9 bases. The CDR3 length is 16 residues. CDR1 is KGHDR, CDR2 SFDVKD, per germline. The junction had 8 bases not matched to a gene; V was cut back by 5 bases and J by 1 base. CDR3 sequence: CATSAPGQGTSYEQYF. The CDR3 nucleotides are TGTGCCACCAGTGCCCCGGGACAGGGAACGTCCTACGAGCAGTACTTC.

This clone has more than one count but fewer than ten. The chain joins TRBV2 to TRBJ1-1, with 8 bases lining up with TRBD1. J was trimmed by 4 bases and V by 6 bases; bases with no gene match: 4. This CDR3 spans 13 amino acids. Germline assignment: CDR1 SNHLY and CDR2 FYNNEI. In DNA, the CDR3 is TGTGCCAGCAGGGATACAGGGGGCACTGAAGCTTTCTTT. Protein sequence: CASRDTGGTEAFF.

The chain links TRBV4-2 to TRBJ2-1; no definite D call. Trimming removed 1 base from V and 8 bases from J, with 15 bases in between. CDR1 and CDR2 from the germline V gene are LGHNA and YNFKEQ. This CDR3 has 15 amino acids. The CDR3 is CASSQVRSPLDEQFF. The CDR3, as DNA: TGTGCCAGCAGCCAAGTACGAAGCCCCCTGGATGAGCAGTTCTTC.

This sequence joins TRBV5-1 and TRBJ2-7; 8 positions agree with TRBD2. V was pared by 3 bases and J by 5 bases, with 7 bases of the junction left unmatched. Germline loops: CDR1 SGHRS, CDR2 YFSETQ. This CDR3 has 14 amino acids. Written as DNA, the CDR3 is TGCGCCAGCAGCTCCCCGGGAGGGTCCAACGAGCAGTACTTC. Translating it yields CASSSPGGSNEQYF.

The chain links TRBV10-1 to TRBJ2-1; 8 bases agree with TRBD2. The CDR3 is made up of 14 amino acids. V was clipped by 4 bases and J by 4 bases; unmatched bases: 3. Germline V lookup: CDR1 WNHNN, CDR2 SYGVQD (reference sequence). CDR3 coding DNA: TGCGCCAGCAGTGCCGGGGGGGTTTACAATGAGCAGTTCTTC. This encodes CASSAGGVYNEQFF.

The chain has TRBV27 and TRBJ1-1, with D perhaps TRBD1 (5 bases). The CDR3 length is 12 residues. Germline CDR1 and CDR2: MNHEY and SMNVEV (reference sequence). Trimming removed 3 bases at V and 7 bases at J, with 9 bases between. CDR3 nucleotides: TGTGCCAGCAGTTTTGTGGGGGGTGAAGCTTTCTTT. It codes for CASSFVGGEAFF.

In nucleotides, the CDR3 is TGTGCCAGCAGCTCCGGGACTCTCGTGACAGATACGCAGTATTTT. It encodes CASSSGTLVTDTQYF. The J gene is TRBJ2-3, the V gene TRBV6-2 or TRBV6-3, with D possibly TRBD2 on 6 matching bases. Looked up from germline, CDR1 is MNHEY and CDR2 is SVGEGT. There are 15 residues in the CDR3. With 6 bases removed from V and 3 bases from J, the gap between germline ends came to 16 bases.

This clone was detected only once. V usage is TRBV9 and J usage is TRBJ1-1; maybe TRBD1 (6 bases). This CDR3 is built from 17 residues. Trimming left V 0 bases short and J 3 bases short, with 18 bases between. Germline V gene lookup returns CDR1 SGDLS and CDR2 YYNGEE. The DNA of the CDR3 is TGTGCCAGCAGCGTAGGGCGCGCAGGGGACGGGTACACTGAAGCTTTCTTT. Protein product: CASSVGRAGDGYTEAFF.

V is TRBV30 and J is TRBJ2-5; TRBD1 matches at 9 bases. The CDR3 has 15 amino acids. Germline-derived CDR1 and CDR2 are GTSNPN and SVGIG (reference sequence). The trim removed 4 bases at V and 5 bases at J, leaving 11 bases unmatched. As DNA, the CDR3 is TGTGCCTGGAATTCCGCGACAGGGGGGTTGGAGACCCAGTACTTC. Its protein product is CAWNSATGGLETQYF.

DNA of the CDR3: TGCGCCAGCAGCCAGGGCCTCGACAGGGGCAATGGCTACACCTTC. It specifies CASSQGLDRGNGYTF. The chain uses TRBV4-1 and TRBJ1-2; 8 bases align to TRBD1. The CDR3 is made up of 15 amino acids. Germline V gene sequence: CDR1 MGHRA, CDR2 YSYEKL. J was trimmed by 6 bases and V by 3 bases; bases with no gene match: 9.

The chain employs TRBV9 and TRBJ2-7, with 9 bases aligning to TRBD1. Germline assignment: CDR1 SGDLS and CDR2 YYNGEE. J was trimmed by 1 base and V by 2 bases; bases with no gene match: 1. The CDR3 covers 14 residues. In DNA, the CDR3 is TGTGCCAGCAGCGTGGACAGGGGATCCTACGAGCAGTACTTC. This translates into CASSVDRGSYEQYF.